The 16 T cell receptor beta chains below were found in one sample sequenced in a study of shared T cell receptors in the human thymus. Assay: immunoSEQ multiplex PCR; the TCRdb copy retains only in-frame clones and omits some. The sample holds over 350,000 clones; 95% are singletons and the top ten take approximately 0.02%. Sequencing was performed on thymocytes. Source of these receptors: a human donor.

V is TRBV7-2 and J is TRBJ2-5; D uncertain. Trimming cost V 7 bases and J 2 bases, with 23 bases left between them. CDR3 length: 17 amino acids. CDR1 is SGHTA and CDR2 is FQGNSA in the germline V gene. The CDR3 loop reads CASNLLDSGRTQETQYF. The DNA of the CDR3 is TGTGCCAGCAACCTCCTGGATTCTGGACGGACGCAAGAGACCCAGTACTTC.

The chain has TRBV27 and TRBJ1-1, with TRBD1 identical over 9 bases. Germline CDR1 is MNHEY and CDR2 is SMNVEV (reference sequence). CDR3 length: 17 residues. Losses at the gene ends were 4 bases for V and 3 bases for J; bases not matched to a gene: 12. CDR3 residues: CASSSLGQGVVDTEAFF. CDR3 nucleotides: TGTGCCAGCAGTTCCCTGGGACAGGGCGTCGTGGACACTGAAGCTTTCTTT.

V is TRBV6-1 and J is TRBJ2-7; D remains unclear. Germline V gene lookup returns CDR1 MNHNS and CDR2 SASEGT. This CDR3 region has 14 residues. Trimming shortened V by 1 base and J by 6 bases, and 13 bases separated the two germline ends. DNA for the CDR3: TGTGCCAGCAGTGAAGATTCGGCTAGGCGCGAGCAGTACTTC. It encodes CASSEDSARREQYF.

The count of this clone is one. The V call is TRBV19, the J call TRBJ2-3; the match to TRBD2 covers 10 bases. After removal of 5 bases from V and 2 bases from J, the junction contained 16 bases not matched to a gene. Germline CDR1 reads LNHDA; CDR2 reads SQIVND (reference sequence). This CDR3 contains 19 residues. Written as DNA, the CDR3 is TGTGCCAGTAGTCCCCCCCGGGAGCGGGAGGGCTCTTCCACAGATACGCAGTATTTT. Amino acids: CASSPPREREGSSTDTQYF.

This rearrangement joins TRBV4-2 to TRBJ2-7; possible D gene TRBD2, 5 bases. V was clipped by 0 bases and J by 2 bases, with 20 bases between them. The CDR3 covers 18 residues. Per germline, CDR1 LGHNA and CDR2 YNFKEQ. The CDR3 region is CASSQDQVGPTGTYEQYF. Written as DNA, the CDR3 is TGTGCCAGCAGCCAAGATCAGGTTGGACCAACGGGGACCTACGAGCAGTACTTC.

The chain employs TRBV19 and TRBJ2-2, with 13 bases fitting TRBD2. The CDR3 contains 16 residues. Germline V gives CDR1 LNHDA, CDR2 SQIVND (reference sequence). Germline trimming cut 4 bases from V and 1 base from J; bases unmatched to any gene: 0. CDR3 residues: CASSRTSGRNTGELFF. DNA for the CDR3: TGTGCCAGTAGTAGGACTAGCGGGAGGAACACCGGGGAGCTGTTTTTT.

The chain combines TRBV4-1 with TRBJ2-1; D unresolved. CDR1 is MGHRA and CDR2 is YSYEKL in the germline V gene. This CDR3 is 16 amino acids long. The germline V and J ends were trimmed by 0 bases and 0 bases, with 9 bases remaining between them. Here the CDR3 DNA reads TGCGCCAGCAGCCAAGAGGTCTCGCGCTCCTACAATGAGCAGTTCTTC. As protein: CASSQEVSRSYNEQFF.

With respect to this clone: One end of the junction is discordant with germline, which a read error may explain. The chain has TRBV6-1 and TRBJ2-7, with D unresolved. The CDR3 extends over 11 amino acids. Per germline, CDR1 MNHNS and CDR2 SASEGT. CDR3 nucleotides: TGTGCCAGCTTAACCTCCAACGAGCAGTACTTC. This sequence encodes CASLTSNEQYF.

The chain links TRBV6-1 to TRBJ1-2; tentative D call: TRBD1 (5 bases). Trimming removed 8 bases at V and 8 bases at J, with 18 bases between. The CDR3 is 13 amino acids. Germline V gene sequence: CDR1 MNHNS, CDR2 SASEGT. Written as DNA, the CDR3 is TGTGCCAGCTTACCCTGGGGGGGAGGCGGCTACACCTTC. It encodes CASLPWGGGGYTF.

J is TRBJ2-7 and V is TRBV9; D perhaps matches TRBD2 (6 bases). This CDR3 has 14 amino acids. V dropped 2 bases and J dropped 2 bases, with 11 bases sitting between them. From germline, CDR1 is SGDLS and CDR2 YYNGEE. In DNA form, the CDR3 reads TGTGCCAGCAGCGTTGATAGCGGAACCTACGAGCAGTACTTC. It yields the protein CASSVDSGTYEQYF.

This clone appeared a few times. This chain links TRBV18 with TRBJ2-2; tentative D call: TRBD1 (5 bases). The germline CDR1 and CDR2 sequences are KGHSH and LQKENI. V lost 3 bases and J lost 3, with 14 bases in between. The CDR3 contains 16 residues. CDR3 protein: CASSPEGDRDTGELFF. The DNA of the CDR3 is TGTGCCAGCTCACCCGAAGGGGATCGTGACACCGGGGAGCTGTTTTTT.

V usage is TRBV29-1 and J usage is TRBJ2-7; either TRBD1 or TRBD2 may fit D (5 bases each). The CDR3 covers 15 residues. Germline V CDR1 and CDR2: SQVTM, ANQGSEA. The V gene lost 6 bases and the J gene lost 6 bases, with 24 bases spanning the gap. CDR3 amino acids: CSVLLIERGPFEQYF. The CDR3 DNA sequence: TGCAGCGTGTTGCTAATTGAGAGGGGTCCGTTCGAGCAGTACTTC.

The V and J genes are TRBV5-1 and TRBJ1-4; tentative D call: TRBD1 (5 bases). The V gene lost 4 bases and the J gene lost 4 bases, with 20 bases spanning the gap. This CDR3 region has 17 residues. Germline V gene lookup returns CDR1 SGHRS and CDR2 YFSETQ. The chain's CDR3 is CASSPVGGTRGNEKLFF. CDR3 in DNA: TGCGCCAGCAGCCCGGTCGGAGGGACGAGGGGTAATGAAAAACTGTTTTTT.

The chain combines TRBV28 with TRBJ1-1; weak D call: TRBD1 (5 bases). V lost 7 bases, J lost 6 bases, and 21 bases lay in between. The length of the CDR3 is 15 residues. Germline CDR1 reads MDHEN; CDR2 reads SYDVKM. CDR3 DNA sequence: TGTGCCAGCACTCCCTGGGCGGGGGGTATCGCTGAAGCTTTCTTT. Residues: CASTPWAGGIAEAFF.

The chain employs TRBV27 and TRBJ1-1; possibly TRBD1 for D (6 bases). V was clipped by 0 bases and J by 4 bases, with 12 bases between them. The germline V gene encodes CDR1 MNHEY and CDR2 SMNVEV (reference sequence). The CDR3 loop spans 15 amino acids. The CDR3 DNA follows: TGTGCCAGCAGTTTATCCATTCAGGGGAGCACTGAAGCTTTCTTT. Amino acid sequence: CASSLSIQGSTEAFF.

The V gene is TRBV27, the J gene TRBJ1-3; 8 nucleotides match TRBD1. Germline CDR1 and CDR2: MNHEY and SMNVEV (reference sequence). The CDR3 consists of 14 residues. V lost 5 bases to trimming and J lost 5 bases; unmatched junction nucleotides: 5. The CDR3 DNA follows: TGTGCCAGCAGTCCGACAGGGGCCCGAAACACCATATATTTT. It is translated as CASSPTGARNTIYF.